The sequence of this T cell receptor beta chain was determined in a study of blood T cells in healthy people across ages. Findings and caveats of the study: Considered underestimates were the diversity estimates obtained from one million T cells. Diversity of TCR beta per million T cells declined in a roughly linear way with age.

Primers used in a second PCR of about 7 to 11 cycles were a sample-barcoded 5' primer and a J-beta primer mix. All samples gave at least 2.5 million CDR3-containing paired-end reads. Each CDR3 protein is one row after TCRdb ran MiXCR on the 5' RACE reads. The data show about 380,000 distinct CDR3 sequences, roughly half seen once. CDR1 and CDR2 (germline): SGHRS, YFSETQ. The ends were cut back, 3 bases at V and 6 bases at J, with 13 bases in the middle. This CDR3 is 13 amino acids long. Notes on this clonotype: Its specificity is unknown. This may be a read error, as it is one base from a much larger clone.

The J gene is TRBJ2-7, the V gene TRBV5-1; a possible D gene is TRBD2 (5 bases). The specimen sequenced was blood. This TCR came from a man aged 55 to 70 in good health. The CDR3 nucleotides read TGCGCCAGCAGCTGTGAGGGTCCTCCCGAGCAGTACTTC. Translating gives CASSCEGPPEQYF.